Given below is one T cell receptor beta chain in context. The antigen remains undetermined. The sample comes from a study of CD8 T cells in ankylosing spondylitis. Study-wide results and limits: Disease-linked clones were found to be CD8+ and relatively rare in peripheral blood. In the blood and synovial fluid of reactive arthritis, some motif variants had been previously reported. Apparently characteristic of ankylosing spondylitis blood was a TCR beta motif (fewer than 10 highly homologous variants).

Each CDR3 protein gets one entry after TCRdb re-called the 5' RACE reads with MiXCR. The sample yields about 89,000 distinct CDR3 sequences, more than 25% seen once. This CDR3 has 18 amino acids. Germline V CDR1 and CDR2: SGHDT, YYEEEE. With 0 bases clipped from V and 0 bases from J, the junction kept 7 bases outside the gene matches. Sequenced sample: blood, either unsorted or a sorted T cell fraction (not recorded which). The clonotype comes from a male donor with ankylosing spondylitis or in good health (not recorded which). The chain employs TRBV5-6 and TRBJ1-5; 9 positions match TRBD1. CDR3 protein: CASSLGDRATHSNQPQHF. As DNA, the CDR3 is TGTGCCAGCAGCTTGGGGGACAGGGCTACCCATAGCAATCAGCCCCAGCATTTT.